This T cell receptor beta chain was documented in a study of OX40 agonist ivuxolimab in advanced cancers. Findings and caveats of the study: More expanded clones were seen, on average, in CD8+ T cells than in CD4+.

Produced via immunoSEQ multiplex PCR; TCRdb's table is partial and in-frame only. The data show 29,000 or so clones, roughly nine tenths seen once. A remark on this clone: Its cognate antigen is unknown.

With V trimmed by 5 bases and J by 0 bases, 3 bases remained unmatched. The CDR3 has 15 residues. CDR1 MNHNS and CDR2 SASEGT come from the germline V gene. The starting material was CD4+ or CD8+ T cells sorted from blood, obtained in a trial of the OX40 agonist ivuxolimab. V is TRBV6-1 and J is TRBJ1-3, with 8 nucleotides matching TRBD1. The TCR comes from an adult with an advanced solid tumor such as melanoma, head and neck, liver or kidney cancer. Written as DNA, the CDR3 is TGTGCCAGCAGTTCCGGACAGGGCTCTGGAAACACCATATATTTT. Its translation: CASSSGQGSGNTIYF.